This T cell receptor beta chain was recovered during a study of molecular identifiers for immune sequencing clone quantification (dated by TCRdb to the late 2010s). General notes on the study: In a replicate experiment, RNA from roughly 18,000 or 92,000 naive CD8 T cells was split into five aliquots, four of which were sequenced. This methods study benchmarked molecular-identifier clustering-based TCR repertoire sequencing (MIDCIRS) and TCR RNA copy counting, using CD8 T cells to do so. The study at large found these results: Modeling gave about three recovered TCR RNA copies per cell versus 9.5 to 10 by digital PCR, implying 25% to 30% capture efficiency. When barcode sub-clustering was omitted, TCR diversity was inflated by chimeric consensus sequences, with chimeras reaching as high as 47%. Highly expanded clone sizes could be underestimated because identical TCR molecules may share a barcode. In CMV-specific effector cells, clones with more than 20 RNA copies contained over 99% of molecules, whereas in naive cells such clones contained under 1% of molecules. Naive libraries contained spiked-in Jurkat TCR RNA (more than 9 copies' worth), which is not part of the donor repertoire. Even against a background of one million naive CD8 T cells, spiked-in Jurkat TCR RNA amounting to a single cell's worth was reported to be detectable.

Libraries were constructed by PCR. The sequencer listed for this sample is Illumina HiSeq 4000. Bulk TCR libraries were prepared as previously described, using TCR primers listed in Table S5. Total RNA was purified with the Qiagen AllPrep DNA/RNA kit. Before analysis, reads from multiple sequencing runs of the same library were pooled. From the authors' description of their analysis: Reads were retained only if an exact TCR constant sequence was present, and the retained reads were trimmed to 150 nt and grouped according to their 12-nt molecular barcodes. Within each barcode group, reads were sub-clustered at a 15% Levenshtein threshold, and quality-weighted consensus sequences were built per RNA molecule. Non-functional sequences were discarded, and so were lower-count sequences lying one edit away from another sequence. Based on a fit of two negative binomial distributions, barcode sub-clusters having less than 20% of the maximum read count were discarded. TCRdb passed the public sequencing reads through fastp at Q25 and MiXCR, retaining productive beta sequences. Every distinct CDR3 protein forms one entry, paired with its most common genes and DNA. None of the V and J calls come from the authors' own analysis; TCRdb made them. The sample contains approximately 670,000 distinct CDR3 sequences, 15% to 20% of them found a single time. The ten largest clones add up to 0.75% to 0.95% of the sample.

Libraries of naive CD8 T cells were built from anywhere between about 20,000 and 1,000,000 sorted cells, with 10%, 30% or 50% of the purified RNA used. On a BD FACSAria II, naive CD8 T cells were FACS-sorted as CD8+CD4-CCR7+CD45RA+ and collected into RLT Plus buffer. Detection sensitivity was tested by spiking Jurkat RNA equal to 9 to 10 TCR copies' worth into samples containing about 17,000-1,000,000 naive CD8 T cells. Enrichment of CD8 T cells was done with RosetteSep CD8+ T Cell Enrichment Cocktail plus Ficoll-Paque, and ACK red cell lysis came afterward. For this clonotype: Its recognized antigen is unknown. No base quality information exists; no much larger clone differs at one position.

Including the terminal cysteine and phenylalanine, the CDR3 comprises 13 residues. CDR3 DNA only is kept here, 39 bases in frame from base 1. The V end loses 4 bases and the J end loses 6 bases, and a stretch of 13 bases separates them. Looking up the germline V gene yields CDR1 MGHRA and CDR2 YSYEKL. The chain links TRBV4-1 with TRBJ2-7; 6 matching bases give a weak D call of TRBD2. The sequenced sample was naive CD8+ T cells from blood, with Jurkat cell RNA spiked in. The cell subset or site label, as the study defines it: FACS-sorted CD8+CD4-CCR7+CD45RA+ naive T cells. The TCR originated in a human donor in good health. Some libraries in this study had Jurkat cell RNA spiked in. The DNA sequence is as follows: TGCGCCAGCAGCCCCGGGGGACTCTCCGAGCAGTACTTC. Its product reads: CASSPGGLSEQYF.